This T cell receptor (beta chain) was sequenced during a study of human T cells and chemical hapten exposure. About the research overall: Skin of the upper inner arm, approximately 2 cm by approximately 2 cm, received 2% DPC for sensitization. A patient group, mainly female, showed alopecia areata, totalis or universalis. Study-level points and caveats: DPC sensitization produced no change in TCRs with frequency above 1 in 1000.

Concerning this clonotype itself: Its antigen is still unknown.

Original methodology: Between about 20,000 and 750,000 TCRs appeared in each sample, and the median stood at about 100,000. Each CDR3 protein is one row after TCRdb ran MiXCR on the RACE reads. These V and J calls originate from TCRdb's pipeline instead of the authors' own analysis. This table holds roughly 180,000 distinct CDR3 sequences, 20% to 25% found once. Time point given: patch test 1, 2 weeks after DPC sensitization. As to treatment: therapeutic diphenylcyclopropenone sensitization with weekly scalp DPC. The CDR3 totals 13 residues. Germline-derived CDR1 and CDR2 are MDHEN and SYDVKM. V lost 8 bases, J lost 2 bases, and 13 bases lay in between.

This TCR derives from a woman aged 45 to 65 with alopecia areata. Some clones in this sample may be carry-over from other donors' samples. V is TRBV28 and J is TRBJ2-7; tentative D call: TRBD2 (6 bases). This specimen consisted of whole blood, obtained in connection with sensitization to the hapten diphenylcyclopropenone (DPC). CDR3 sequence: CASLSGLTYEQYF. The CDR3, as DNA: TGTGCCAGCTTAAGCGGGTTAACCTACGAGCAGTACTTC.